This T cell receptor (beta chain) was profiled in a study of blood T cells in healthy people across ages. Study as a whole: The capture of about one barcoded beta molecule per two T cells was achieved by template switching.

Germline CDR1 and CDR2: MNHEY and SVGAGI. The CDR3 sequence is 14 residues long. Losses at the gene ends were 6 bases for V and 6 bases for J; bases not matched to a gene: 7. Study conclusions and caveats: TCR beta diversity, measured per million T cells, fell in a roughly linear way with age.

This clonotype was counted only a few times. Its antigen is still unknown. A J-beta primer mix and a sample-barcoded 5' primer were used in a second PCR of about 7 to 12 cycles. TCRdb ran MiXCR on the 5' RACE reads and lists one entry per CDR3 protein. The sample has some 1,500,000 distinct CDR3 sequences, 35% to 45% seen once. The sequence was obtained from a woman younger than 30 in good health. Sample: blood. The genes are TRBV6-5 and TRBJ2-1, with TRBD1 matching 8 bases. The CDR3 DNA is TGTGCCAGCAGGGGCAGGGGGCGTCCCAATGAGCAGTTCTTC. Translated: CASRGRGRPNEQFF.